This T cell receptor beta chain is drawn from a study of blood T cells in healthy people across ages. Findings and limits, study-wide: PBMCs went unsorted, and a conclusive naive versus antigen-experienced comparison was therefore prevented. The recorded TCR beta diversity per million T cells decreased in a roughly linear manner with age.

Regarding this clonotype: Its matching antigen is unknown.

Trimming took 7 bases from V and 0 from J, leaving 12 bases between them. Looked up from germline, CDR1 is MNHNS and CDR2 is SASEGT. This CDR3 has 14 amino acids. The second PCR ran 7 to 11 cycles with a sample-barcoded 5' primer and J-beta primers. A template-switch adaptor that had 12 random nucleotides put a tag on each cDNA molecule. TCRdb recomputed calls from the 5' RACE reads with MiXCR, one row per CDR3 protein. The data hold about 1,600,000 distinct CDR3 sequences, with around two fifths observed a single time. Samples had at least 6.5 million PBMCs isolated from them. This receptor was obtained from a woman aged 18-29 years in good health. The V call is TRBV6-1, the J call TRBJ1-2; D possibly corresponds to TRBD1 (5 bases). The specimen sequenced was blood. CDR3 sequence: CASIRQPTNYGYTF. CDR3 DNA: TGTGCCAGCATCCGACAGCCTACTAACTATGGCTACACCTTC.